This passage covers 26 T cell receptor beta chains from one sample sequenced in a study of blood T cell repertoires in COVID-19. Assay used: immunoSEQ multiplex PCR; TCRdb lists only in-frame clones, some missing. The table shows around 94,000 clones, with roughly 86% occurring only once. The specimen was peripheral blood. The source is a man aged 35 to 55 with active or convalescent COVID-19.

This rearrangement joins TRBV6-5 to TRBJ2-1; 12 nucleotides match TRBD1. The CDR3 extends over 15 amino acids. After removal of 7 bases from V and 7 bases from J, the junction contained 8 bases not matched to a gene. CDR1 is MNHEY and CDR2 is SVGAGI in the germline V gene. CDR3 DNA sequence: TGTGCCAGCATTATAGGGGGACAGGGGGCGAATGAGCAGTTCTTC. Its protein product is CASIIGGQGANEQFF.

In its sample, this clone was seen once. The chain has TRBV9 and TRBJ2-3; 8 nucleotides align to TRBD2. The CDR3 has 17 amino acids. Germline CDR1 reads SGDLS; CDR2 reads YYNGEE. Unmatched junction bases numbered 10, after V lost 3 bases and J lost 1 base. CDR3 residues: CASSGRDSGGRTDTQYF. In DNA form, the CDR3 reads TGTGCCAGCAGCGGACGAGACAGCGGGGGCCGCACAGATACGCAGTATTTT.

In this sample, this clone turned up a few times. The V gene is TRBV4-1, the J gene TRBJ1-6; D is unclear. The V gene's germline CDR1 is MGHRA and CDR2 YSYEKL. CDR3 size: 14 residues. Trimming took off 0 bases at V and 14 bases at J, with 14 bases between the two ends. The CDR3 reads CASSQDVGLQSLHF. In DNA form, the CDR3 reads TGCGCCAGCAGCCAAGACGTTGGACTTCAGTCCCTCCACTTT.

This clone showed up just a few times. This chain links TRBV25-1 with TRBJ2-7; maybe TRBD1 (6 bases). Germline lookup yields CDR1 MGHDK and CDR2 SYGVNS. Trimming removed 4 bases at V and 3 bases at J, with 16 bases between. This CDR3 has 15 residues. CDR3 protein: CASSALGQSNYEQYF. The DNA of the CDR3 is TGTGCCAGCAGTGCCCTCGGACAGTCCAACTACGAGCAGTACTTC.

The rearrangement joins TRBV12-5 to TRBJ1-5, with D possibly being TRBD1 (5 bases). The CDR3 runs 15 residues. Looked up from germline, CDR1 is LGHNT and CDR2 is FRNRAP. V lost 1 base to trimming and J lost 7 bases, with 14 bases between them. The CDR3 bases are TGTGCTAGTGGTTTGGGAGACAGCCCTGGACAGCCCCAGCATTTT. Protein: CASGLGDSPGQPQHF.

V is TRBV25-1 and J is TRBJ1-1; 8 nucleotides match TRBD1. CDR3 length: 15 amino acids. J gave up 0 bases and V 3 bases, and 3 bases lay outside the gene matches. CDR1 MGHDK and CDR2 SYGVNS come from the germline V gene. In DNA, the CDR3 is TGTGCCAGCAGTGACCAGGGGGCCTTGAACACTGAAGCTTTCTTT. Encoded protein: CASSDQGALNTEAFF.

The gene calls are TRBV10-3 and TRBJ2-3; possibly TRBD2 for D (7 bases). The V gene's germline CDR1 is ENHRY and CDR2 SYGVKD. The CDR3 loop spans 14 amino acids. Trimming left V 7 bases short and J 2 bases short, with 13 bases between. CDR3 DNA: TGTGCCATCACTGCGGGGGCCACCACAGATACGCAGTATTTT. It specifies CAITAGATTDTQYF.

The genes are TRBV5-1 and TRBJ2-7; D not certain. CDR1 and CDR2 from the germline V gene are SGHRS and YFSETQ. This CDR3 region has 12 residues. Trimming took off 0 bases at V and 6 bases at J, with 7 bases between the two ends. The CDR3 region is CASSLELSEQYF. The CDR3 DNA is TGCGCCAGCAGCTTGGAGCTCTCCGAGCAGTACTTC.

The CDR3 loop reads CASLQEGLGQPQHF. The DNA of the CDR3 is TGTGCCAGTCTCCAGGAGGGGCTCGGTCAGCCCCAGCATTTT. The chain joins TRBV19 to TRBJ1-5; D perhaps matches TRBD1 (5 bases). Germline CDR1 and CDR2: LNHDA and SQIVND (reference sequence). The CDR3 has 14 amino acids. With 8 bases removed from V and 6 bases from J, the gap between germline ends came to 17 bases.

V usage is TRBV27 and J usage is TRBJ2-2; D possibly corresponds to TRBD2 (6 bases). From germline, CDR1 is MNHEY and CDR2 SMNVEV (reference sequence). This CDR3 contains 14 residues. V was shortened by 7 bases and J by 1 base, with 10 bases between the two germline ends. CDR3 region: CASKTGGNTGELFF. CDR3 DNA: TGTGCCAGCAAAACCGGGGGGAACACCGGGGAGCTGTTTTTT.

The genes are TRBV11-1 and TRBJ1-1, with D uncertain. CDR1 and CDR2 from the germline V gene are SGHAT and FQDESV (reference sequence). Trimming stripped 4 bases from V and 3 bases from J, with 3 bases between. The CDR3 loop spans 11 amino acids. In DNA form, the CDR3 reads TGTGCCAGCAGCTCCTACACTGAAGCTTTCTTT. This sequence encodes CASSSYTEAFF. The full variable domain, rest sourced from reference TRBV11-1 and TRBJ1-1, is EAEVAQSPRYKITEKSQAVAFWCDPISGHATLYWYRQILGQGPELLVQFQDESVVDDSQLPKDRFSAERLKGVDSTLKIQPAELGDSAMYLCASSSYTEAFFGQGTRLTVV.

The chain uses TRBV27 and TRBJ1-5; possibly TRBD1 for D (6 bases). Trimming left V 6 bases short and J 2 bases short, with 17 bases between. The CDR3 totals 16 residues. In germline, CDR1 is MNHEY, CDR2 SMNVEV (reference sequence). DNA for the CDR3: TGTGCCAGCAGCGCCCTACAGGGTAGCCGCAATCAGCCCCAGCATTTT. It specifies CASSALQGSRNQPQHF.

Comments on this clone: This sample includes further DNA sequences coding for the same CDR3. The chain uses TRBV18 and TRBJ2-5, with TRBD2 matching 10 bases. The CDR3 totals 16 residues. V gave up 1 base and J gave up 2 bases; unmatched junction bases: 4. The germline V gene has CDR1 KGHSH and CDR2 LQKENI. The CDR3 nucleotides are TGTGCCAGCTCACCACTCGAGCGGGGGGGACAAGAGACCCAGTACTTC. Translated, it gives CASSPLERGGQETQYF.

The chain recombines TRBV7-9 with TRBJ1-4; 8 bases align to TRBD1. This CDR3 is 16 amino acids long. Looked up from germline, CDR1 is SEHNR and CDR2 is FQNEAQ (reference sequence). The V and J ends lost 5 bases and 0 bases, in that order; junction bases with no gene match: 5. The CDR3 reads CASSAGQASTNEKLFF. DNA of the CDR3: TGTGCCAGCAGCGCGGGACAGGCCTCAACTAATGAAAAACTGTTTTTT.

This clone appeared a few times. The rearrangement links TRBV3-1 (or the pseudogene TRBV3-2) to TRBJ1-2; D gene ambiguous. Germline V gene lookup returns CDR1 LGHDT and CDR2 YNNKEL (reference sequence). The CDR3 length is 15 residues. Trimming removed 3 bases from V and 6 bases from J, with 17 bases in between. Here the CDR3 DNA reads TGTGCCAGCAGCCAGGACGGAGCCGGGCGGGATGGCTACACCTTC. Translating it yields CASSQDGAGRDGYTF.

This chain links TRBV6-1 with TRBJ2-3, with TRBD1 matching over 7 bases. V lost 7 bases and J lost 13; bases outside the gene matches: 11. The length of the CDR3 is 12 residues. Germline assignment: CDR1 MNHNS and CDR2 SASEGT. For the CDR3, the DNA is TGTGCCAGCAAGGGCCCGGACAGGTTTAAGTATTTT. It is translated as CASKGPDRFKYF.

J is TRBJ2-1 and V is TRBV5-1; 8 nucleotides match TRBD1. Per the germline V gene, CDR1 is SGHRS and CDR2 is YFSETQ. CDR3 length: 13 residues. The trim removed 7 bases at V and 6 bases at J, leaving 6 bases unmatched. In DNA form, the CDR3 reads TGCGCCAGCTCCCAGGACAGGGCCAATGAGCAGTTCTTC. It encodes CASSQDRANEQFF. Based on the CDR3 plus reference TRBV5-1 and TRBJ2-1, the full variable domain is KAGVTQTPRYLIKTRGQQVTLSCSPISGHRSVSWYQQTPGQGLQFLFEYFSETQRNKGNFPGRFSGRQFSNSRSEMNVSTLELGDSALYLCASSQDRANEQFFGPGTRLTVL.

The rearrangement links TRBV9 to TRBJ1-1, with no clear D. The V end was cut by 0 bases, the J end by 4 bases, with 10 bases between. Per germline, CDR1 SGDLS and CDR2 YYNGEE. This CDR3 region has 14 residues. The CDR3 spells CASSVAPRVTEAFF. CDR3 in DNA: TGTGCCAGCAGCGTAGCCCCTCGTGTCACTGAAGCTTTCTTT.

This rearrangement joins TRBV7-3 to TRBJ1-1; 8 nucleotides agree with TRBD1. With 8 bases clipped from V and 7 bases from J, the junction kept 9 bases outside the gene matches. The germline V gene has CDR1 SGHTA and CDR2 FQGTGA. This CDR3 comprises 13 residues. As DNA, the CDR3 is TGTGCCAGCGGAACCGGGACAGGAGGTGAAGCTTTCTTT. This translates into CASGTGTGGEAFF.

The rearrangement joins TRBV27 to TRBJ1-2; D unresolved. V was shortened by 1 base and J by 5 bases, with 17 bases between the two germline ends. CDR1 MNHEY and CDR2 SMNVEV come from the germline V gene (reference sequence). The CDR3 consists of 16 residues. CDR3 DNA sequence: TGTGCCAGCAGTTTATTTGGGAGCAATATTGGGTATGGCTACACCTTC. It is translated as CASSLFGSNIGYGYTF.

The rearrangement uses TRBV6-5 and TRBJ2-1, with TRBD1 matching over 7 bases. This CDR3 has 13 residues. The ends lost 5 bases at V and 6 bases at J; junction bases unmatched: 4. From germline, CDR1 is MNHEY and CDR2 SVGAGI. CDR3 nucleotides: TGTGCCAGCAGTACGCCAGGGGGCAATGAGCAGTTCTTC. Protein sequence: CASSTPGGNEQFF.

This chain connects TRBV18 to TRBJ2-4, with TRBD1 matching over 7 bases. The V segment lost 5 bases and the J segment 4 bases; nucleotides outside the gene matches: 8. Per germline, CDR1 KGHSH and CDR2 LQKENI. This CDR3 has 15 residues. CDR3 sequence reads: CASSSQPGQKNIQYF. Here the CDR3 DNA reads TGTGCCAGCTCAAGCCAACCGGGACAGAAAAACATTCAGTACTTC.

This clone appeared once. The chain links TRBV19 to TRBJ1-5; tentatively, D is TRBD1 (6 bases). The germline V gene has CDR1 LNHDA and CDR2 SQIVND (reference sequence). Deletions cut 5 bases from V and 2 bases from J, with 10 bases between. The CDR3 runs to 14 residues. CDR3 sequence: CASSVQGGNQPQHF. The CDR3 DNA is TGTGCCAGTAGTGTACAGGGCGGCAATCAGCCCCAGCATTTT.

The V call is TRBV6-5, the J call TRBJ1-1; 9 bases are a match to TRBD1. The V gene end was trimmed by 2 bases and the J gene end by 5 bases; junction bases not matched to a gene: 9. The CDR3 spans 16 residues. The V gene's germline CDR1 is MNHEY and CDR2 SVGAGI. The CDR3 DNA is TGTGCCAGCAGTTACGCAAAACAGGGGGCAGAAACTGAAGCTTTCTTT. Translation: CASSYAKQGAETEAFF.

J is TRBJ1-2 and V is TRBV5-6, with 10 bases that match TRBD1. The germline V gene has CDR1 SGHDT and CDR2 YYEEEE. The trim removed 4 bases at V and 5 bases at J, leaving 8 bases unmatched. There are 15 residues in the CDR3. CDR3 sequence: CASSIDGQGGYGYTF. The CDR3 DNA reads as TGTGCCAGCAGCATAGATGGACAGGGGGGGTATGGCTACACCTTC. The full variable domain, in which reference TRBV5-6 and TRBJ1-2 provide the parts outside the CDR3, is DAGVTQSPTHLIKTRGQQVTLRCSPKSGHDTVSWYQQALGQGPQFIFQYYEEEERQRGNFPDRFSGHQFPNYSSELNVNALLLGDSALYLCASSIDGQGGYGYTFGSGTRLTVV.

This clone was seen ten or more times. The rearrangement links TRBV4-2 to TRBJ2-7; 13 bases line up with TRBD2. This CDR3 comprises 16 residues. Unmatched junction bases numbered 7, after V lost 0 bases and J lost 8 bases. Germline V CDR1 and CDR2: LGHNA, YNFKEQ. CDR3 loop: CASSQDRTSGGVQQYF. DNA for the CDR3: TGTGCCAGCAGCCAAGATCGGACTAGCGGGGGAGTTCAGCAGTACTTC.